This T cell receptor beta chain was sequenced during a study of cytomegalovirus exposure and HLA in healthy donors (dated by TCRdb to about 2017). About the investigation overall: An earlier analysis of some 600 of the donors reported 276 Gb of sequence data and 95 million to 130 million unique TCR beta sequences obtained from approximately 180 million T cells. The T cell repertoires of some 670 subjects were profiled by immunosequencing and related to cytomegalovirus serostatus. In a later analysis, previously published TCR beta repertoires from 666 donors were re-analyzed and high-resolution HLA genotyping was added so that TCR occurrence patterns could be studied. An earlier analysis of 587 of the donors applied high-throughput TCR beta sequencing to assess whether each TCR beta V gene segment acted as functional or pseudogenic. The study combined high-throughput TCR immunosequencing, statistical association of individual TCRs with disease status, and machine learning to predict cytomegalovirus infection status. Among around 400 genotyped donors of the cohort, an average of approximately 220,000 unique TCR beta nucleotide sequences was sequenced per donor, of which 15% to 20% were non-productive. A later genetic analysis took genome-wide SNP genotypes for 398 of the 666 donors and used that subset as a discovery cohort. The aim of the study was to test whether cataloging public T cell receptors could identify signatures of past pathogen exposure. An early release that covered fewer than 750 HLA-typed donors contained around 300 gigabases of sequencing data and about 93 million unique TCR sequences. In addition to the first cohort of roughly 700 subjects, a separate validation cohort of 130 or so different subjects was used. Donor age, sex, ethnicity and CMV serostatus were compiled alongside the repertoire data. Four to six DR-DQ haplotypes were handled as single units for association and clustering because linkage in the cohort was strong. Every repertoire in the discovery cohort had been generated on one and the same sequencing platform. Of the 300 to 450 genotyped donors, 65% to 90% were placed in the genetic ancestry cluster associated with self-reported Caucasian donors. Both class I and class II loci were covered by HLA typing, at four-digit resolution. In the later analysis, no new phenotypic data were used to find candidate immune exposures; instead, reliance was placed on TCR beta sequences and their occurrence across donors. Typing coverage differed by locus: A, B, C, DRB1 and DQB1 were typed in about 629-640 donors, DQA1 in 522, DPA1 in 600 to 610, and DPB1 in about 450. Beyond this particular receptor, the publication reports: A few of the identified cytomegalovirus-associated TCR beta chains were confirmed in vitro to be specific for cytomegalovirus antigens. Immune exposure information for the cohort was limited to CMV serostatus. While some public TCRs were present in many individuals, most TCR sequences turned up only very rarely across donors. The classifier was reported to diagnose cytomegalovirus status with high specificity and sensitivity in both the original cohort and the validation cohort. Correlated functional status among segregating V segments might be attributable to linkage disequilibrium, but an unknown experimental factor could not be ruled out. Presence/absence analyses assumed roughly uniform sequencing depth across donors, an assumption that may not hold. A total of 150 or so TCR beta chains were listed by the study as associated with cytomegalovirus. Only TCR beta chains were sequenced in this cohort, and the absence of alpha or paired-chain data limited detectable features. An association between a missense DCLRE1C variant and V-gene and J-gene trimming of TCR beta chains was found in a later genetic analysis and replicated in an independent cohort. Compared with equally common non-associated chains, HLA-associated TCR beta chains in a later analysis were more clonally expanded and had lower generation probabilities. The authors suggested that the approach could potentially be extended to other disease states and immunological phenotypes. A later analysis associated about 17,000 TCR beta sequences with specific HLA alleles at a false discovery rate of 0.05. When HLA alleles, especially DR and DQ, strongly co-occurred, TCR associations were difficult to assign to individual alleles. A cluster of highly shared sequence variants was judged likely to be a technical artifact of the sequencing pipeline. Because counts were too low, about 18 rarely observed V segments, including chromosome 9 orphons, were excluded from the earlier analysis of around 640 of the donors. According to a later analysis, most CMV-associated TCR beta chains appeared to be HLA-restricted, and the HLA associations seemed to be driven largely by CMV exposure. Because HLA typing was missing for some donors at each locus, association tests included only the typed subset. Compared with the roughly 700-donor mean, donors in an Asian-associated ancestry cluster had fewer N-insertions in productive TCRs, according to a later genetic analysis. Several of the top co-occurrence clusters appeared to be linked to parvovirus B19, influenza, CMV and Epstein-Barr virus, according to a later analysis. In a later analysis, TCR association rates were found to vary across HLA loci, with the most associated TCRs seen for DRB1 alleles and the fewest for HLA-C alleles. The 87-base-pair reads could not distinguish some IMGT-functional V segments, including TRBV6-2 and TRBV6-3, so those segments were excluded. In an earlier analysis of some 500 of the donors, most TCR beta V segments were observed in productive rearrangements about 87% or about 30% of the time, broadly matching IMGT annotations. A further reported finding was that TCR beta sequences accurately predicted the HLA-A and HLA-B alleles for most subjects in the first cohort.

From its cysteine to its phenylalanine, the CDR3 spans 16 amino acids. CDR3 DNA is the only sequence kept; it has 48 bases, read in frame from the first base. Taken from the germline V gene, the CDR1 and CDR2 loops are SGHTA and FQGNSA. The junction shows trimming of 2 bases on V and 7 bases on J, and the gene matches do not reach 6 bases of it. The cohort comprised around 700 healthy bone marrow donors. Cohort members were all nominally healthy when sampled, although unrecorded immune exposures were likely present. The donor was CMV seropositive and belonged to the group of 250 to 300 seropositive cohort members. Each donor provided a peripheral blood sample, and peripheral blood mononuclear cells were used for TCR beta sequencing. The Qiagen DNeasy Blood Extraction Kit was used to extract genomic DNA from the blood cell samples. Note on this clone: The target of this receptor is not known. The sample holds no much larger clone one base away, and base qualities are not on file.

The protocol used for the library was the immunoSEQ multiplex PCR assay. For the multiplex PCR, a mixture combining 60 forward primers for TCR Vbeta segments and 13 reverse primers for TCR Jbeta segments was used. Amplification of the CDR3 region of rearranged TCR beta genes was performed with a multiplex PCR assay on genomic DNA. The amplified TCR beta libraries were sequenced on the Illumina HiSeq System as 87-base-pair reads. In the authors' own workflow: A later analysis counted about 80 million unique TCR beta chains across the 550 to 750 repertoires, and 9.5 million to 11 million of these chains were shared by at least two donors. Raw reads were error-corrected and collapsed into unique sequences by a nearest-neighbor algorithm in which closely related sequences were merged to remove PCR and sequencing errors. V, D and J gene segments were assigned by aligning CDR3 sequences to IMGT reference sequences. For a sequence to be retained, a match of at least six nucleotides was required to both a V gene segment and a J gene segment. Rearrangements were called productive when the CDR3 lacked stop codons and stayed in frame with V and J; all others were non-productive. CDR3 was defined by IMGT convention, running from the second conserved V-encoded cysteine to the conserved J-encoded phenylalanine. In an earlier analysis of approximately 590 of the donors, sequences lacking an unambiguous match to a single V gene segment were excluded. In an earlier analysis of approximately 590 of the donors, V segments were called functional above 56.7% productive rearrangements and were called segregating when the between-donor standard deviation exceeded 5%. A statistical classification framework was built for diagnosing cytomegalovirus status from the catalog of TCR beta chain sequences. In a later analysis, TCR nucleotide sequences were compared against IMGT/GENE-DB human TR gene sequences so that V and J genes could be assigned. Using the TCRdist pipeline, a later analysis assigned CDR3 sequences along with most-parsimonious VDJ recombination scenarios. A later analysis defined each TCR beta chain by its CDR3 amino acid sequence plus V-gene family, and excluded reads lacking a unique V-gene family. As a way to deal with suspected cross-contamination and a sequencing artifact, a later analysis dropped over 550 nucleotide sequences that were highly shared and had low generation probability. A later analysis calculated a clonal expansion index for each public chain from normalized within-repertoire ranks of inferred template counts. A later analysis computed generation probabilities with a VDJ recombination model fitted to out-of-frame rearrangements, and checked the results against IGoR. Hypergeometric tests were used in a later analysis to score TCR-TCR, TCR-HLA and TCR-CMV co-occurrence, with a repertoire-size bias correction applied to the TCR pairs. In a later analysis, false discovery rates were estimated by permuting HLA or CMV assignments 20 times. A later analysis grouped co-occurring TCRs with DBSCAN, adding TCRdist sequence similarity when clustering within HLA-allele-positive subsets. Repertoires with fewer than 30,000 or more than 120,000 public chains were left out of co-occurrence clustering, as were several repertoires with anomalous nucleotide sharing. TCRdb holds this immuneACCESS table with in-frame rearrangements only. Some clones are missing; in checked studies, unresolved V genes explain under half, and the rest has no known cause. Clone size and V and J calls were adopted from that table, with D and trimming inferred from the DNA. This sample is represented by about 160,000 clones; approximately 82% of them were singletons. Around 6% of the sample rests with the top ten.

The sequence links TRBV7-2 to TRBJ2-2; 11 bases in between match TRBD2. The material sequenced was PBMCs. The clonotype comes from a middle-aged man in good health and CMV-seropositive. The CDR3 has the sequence CASSLHSGGVYGELFF. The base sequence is TGTGCCAGCAGCTTACATAGCGGGGGGGTCTACGGGGAGCTGTTTTTT.